Below are 32 T cell receptor beta chains sequenced from a single sample in a study of shared clonotypes between healthy human individuals. Clones were read by immunoSEQ multiplex PCR, and TCRdb kept only the in-frame ones, dropping some. The sample contains some 2 million clones, 95% of which appear only once. The sequenced material came from naive CD4+ T cells sorted from blood. Stated subset: CD45RA+ positively selected. Receptors originate from a man aged 18 to 35 in good health.

This chain joins TRBV6-5 and TRBJ2-5; D possibly uses TRBD1 or TRBD2 (5 bases each). This CDR3 contains 14 residues. CDR1 is MNHEY, CDR2 SVGAGI, per germline. Deletions cut 4 bases from V and 7 bases from J, with 16 bases between. The CDR3 loop reads CASSSPGATGTQYF. The CDR3 DNA reads TGTGCCAGCAGTTCCCCCGGGGCTACCGGGACCCAGTACTTC.

The chain employs TRBV7-2 and TRBJ2-3, with 8 bases lining up with TRBD2. Germline assignment: CDR1 SGHTA and CDR2 FQGNSA. There are 16 residues in the CDR3. The trim removed 3 bases at V and 2 bases at J, leaving 7 bases unmatched. The chain's CDR3 is CASSFGRAPSTDTQYF. CDR3 DNA: TGTGCCAGCAGCTTCGGGAGGGCCCCTTCCACAGATACGCAGTATTTT. Full variable domain (missing parts from reference TRBV7-2 and TRBJ2-3): GAGVSQSPSNKVTEKGKDVELRCDPISGHTALYWYRQSLGQGLEFLIYFQGNSAPDKSGLPSDRFSAERTGGSVSTLTIQRTQQEDSAVYLCASSFGRAPSTDTQYFGPGTRLTVL.

This chain links TRBV18 with TRBJ2-2; 7 positions match TRBD1. The germline CDR1 and CDR2 sequences are KGHSH and LQKENI. Germline trimming cut 3 bases from V and 5 bases from J; bases unmatched to any gene: 9. CDR3 length: 16 amino acids. CDR3 amino acids: CASSPRTGDGTGELFF. The CDR3 DNA reads TGTGCCAGCTCACCTAGAACAGGGGACGGGACCGGGGAGCTGTTTTTT.

The chain has TRBV30 and TRBJ2-3; maybe TRBD2 (6 bases). Per germline, CDR1 GTSNPN and CDR2 SVGIG (reference sequence). Trimming shortened V by 4 bases and J by 6 bases, and 20 bases separated the two germline ends. The CDR3 covers 15 residues. CDR3 protein: CAWKFSRGRVDTQYF. CDR3 coding DNA: TGTGCCTGGAAATTCTCCCGGGGGAGAGTGGATACGCAGTATTTT.

The genes are TRBV6-5 and TRBJ1-2, with 10 bases matching TRBD1. CDR3 length equals 15 residues. With V trimmed by 6 bases and J by 3 bases, 7 bases remained unmatched. Germline lookup yields CDR1 MNHEY and CDR2 SVGAGI. This chain's CDR3 is CASSRTGTGDYGYTF. The CDR3 DNA is TGTGCCAGCAGCCGAACCGGGACAGGGGACTATGGCTACACCTTC.

Only one count was recorded for this clone. The chain links TRBV5-4 to TRBJ2-5, with 8 bases that match TRBD2. The CDR3 sequence is 13 residues long. The V gene's germline CDR1 is SGHNT and CDR2 YYREEE (reference sequence). Trimming took 5 bases from V and 2 from J; bases not matched to a gene: 2. CDR3 DNA sequence: TGTGCCAGCAGGCCTAGCGGGCAAGAGACCCAGTACTTC. It translates to CASRPSGQETQYF. The full variable domain, its missing parts supplied by reference TRBV5-4 and TRBJ2-5, is ETGVTQSPTHLIKTRGQQVTLRCSSQSGHNTVSWYQQALGQGPQFIFQYYREEENGRGNFPPRFSGLQFPNYSSELNVNALELDDSALYLCASRPSGQETQYFGPGTRLLVL.

The CDR3 coding sequence is TGTGCCAGCAGTACCGGCGGGGGGTACAATGAGCAGTTCTTC. It specifies CASSTGGGYNEQFF. This sequence joins TRBV6-5 and TRBJ2-1; 8 nucleotides match TRBD2. This CDR3 region has 14 residues. The V gene end was trimmed by 5 bases and the J gene end by 4 bases; junction bases not matched to a gene: 4. The germline CDR1 and CDR2 sequences are MNHEY and SVGAGI.

This clone was detected once. Additional DNA sequences in this sample encode the identical CDR3. V usage is TRBV28 and J usage is TRBJ2-7; 8 nucleotides line up with TRBD2. Germline V gene lookup returns CDR1 MDHEN and CDR2 SYDVKM. The length of the CDR3 is 13 residues. The trim removed 5 bases at V and 2 bases at J, leaving 2 bases unmatched. The CDR3 nucleotides are TGTGCCAGCAGTCCGGGGGGGGCCTACGAGCAGTACTTC. Protein product: CASSPGGAYEQYF. The full variable domain, rest sourced from reference TRBV28 and TRBJ2-7, is DVKVTQSSRYLVKRTGEKVFLECVQDMDHENMFWYRQDPGLGLRLIYFSYDVKMKEKGDIPEGYSVSREKKERFSLILESASTNQTSMYLCASSPGGAYEQYFGPGTRLTVT.

In DNA, the CDR3 is TGCGCCAGCAGCTCAACAGGGGGCAGGAATGGCTACACCTTC. Encoded protein: CASSSTGGRNGYTF. This chain links TRBV5-1 with TRBJ1-2; 9 nucleotides align to TRBD1. The CDR3 loop spans 14 amino acids. V lost 3 bases, J lost 6 bases, and 6 bases stayed unmatched. Germline CDR1 reads SGHRS; CDR2 reads YFSETQ.

CDR3 amino acids: CASSYPTLGATTGELFF. CDR3 sequence (DNA): TGTGCCAGCAGCTACCCGACCCTAGGGGCGACGACCGGGGAGCTGTTTTTT. This chain joins TRBV5-6 and TRBJ2-2, with a possible D match to TRBD1 (5 bases). CDR1 is SGHDT and CDR2 is YYEEEE in the germline V gene. CDR3 length: 17 amino acids. Deletions cut 3 bases from V and 5 bases from J, with 20 bases between. Full variable domain (remainder filled in from reference TRBV5-6 and TRBJ2-2): DAGVTQSPTHLIKTRGQQVTLRCSPKSGHDTVSWYQQALGQGPQFIFQYYEEEERQRGNFPDRFSGHQFPNYSSELNVNALLLGDSALYLCASSYPTLGATTGELFFGEGSRLTVL.

Comments on this clone: The sample has other DNA sequences that encode this CDR3 too. The rearrangement links TRBV15 to TRBJ1-5, with no clear D. Between the trimmed V and J ends, which lost 0 bases and 0 bases, there was a span of 6 bases. CDR3 length: 15 residues. Germline CDR1 reads LNHNV; CDR2 reads YYDKDF (reference sequence). The CDR3 coding sequence is TGTGCCACCAGCAGAGATGGAAATAGCAATCAGCCCCAGCATTTT. Its translation is CATSRDGNSNQPQHF.

The rearrangement uses TRBV18 and TRBJ1-5; D possibly corresponds to TRBD1 (5 bases). The germline V and J ends were trimmed by 6 bases and 0 bases, with 15 bases remaining between them. The CDR3 is 16 residues long. In germline, CDR1 is KGHSH, CDR2 LQKENI. The CDR3 bases are TGTGCCAGCTCCCTCGAGGGGCCGCTTAGCAATCAGCCCCAGCATTTT. It is translated as CASSLEGPLSNQPQHF.

The chain couples TRBV29-1 to TRBJ2-2; 9 bases agree with TRBD1. This CDR3 is 16 amino acids long. Trimming took 5 bases from V and 4 from J; bases not matched to a gene: 11. The germline V gene has CDR1 SQVTM and CDR2 ANQGSEA. Written as DNA, the CDR3 is TGCAGCGTTACAGAAACAGGGGGCGTGGGCACCGGGGAGCTGTTTTTT. It translates to CSVTETGGVGTGELFF.

To note about this clone: This CDR3 is also generated by other DNA sequences in the sample. The CDR3 region is CATSRDRGPYEQYF. The CDR3 DNA follows: TGTGCCACCAGCAGAGACAGGGGGCCCTACGAGCAGTACTTC. The chain has TRBV15 and TRBJ2-7; 8 positions agree with TRBD1. J was trimmed by 2 bases and V by 0 bases; bases with no gene match: 0. The CDR3 is 14 amino acids. Germline V CDR1 and CDR2: LNHNV, YYDKDF (reference sequence). The full variable domain, completed using reference TRBV15 and TRBJ2-7, is DAMVIQNPRYQVTQFGKPVTLSCSQTLNHNVMYWYQQKSSQAPKLLFHYYDKDFNNEADTPDNFQSRRPNTSFCFLDIRSPGLGDTAMYLCATSRDRGPYEQYFGPGTRLTVT.

The chain links TRBV30 to TRBJ2-5; the match to TRBD2 covers 10 bases. The ends lost 2 bases at V and 3 bases at J; junction bases unmatched: 6. Germline CDR1 and CDR2: GTSNPN and SVGIG (reference sequence). CDR3 size: 15 residues. The CDR3 loop is CAWSRRLAGKETQYF. DNA of the CDR3: TGTGCCTGGAGTAGAAGACTAGCGGGTAAAGAGACCCAGTACTTC.

The genes are TRBV12-5 and TRBJ2-1; TRBD2 aligns across 11 bases. Germline V gene lookup returns CDR1 LGHNT and CDR2 FRNRAP. The CDR3 runs 15 residues. V was pared by 6 bases and J by 4 bases, with 5 bases of the junction left unmatched. The CDR3 reads CASGTGTSGYNEQFF. CDR3 DNA: TGTGCTAGTGGGACCGGGACTAGCGGATACAATGAGCAGTTCTTC.

The chain has TRBV30 and TRBJ1-6; no definite D call. The CDR3 totals 11 residues. Per germline, CDR1 GTSNPN and CDR2 SVGIG (reference sequence). V was shortened by 4 bases and J by 13 bases, with 11 bases between the two germline ends. The CDR3 loop reads CAWTRKGPLHF. CDR3 sequence (DNA): TGTGCCTGGACTCGAAAAGGGCCCCTCCACTTT. Based on the CDR3 plus reference TRBV30 and TRBJ1-6, the full variable domain is SQTIHQWPATLVQPVGSPLSLECTVEGTSNPNLYWYRQAAGRGLQLLFYSVGIGQISSEVPQNLSASRPQDRQFILSSKKLLLSDSGFYLCAWTRKGPLHFGNGTRLTVT.

The V call is TRBV10-3, the J call TRBJ2-5; D may be TRBD2 (5 bases). The CDR3 loop spans 16 amino acids. Trimming took off 4 bases at V and 2 bases at J, with 17 bases between the two ends. Germline lookup yields CDR1 ENHRY and CDR2 SYGVKD. The CDR3 coding sequence is TGTGCCATCAGTGGTTTTGGACTCTCGTTTCAAGAGACCCAGTACTTC. It translates to CAISGFGLSFQETQYF.

This clone showed up just once. The V call is TRBV10-3, the J call TRBJ1-1, with D perhaps TRBD1 (6 bases). The CDR3 runs to 14 residues. Trimming took 8 bases from V and 1 from J, leaving 14 bases between them. Looked up from germline, CDR1 is ENHRY and CDR2 is SYGVKD. The DNA for the CDR3 is TGTGCCATCGGGGGAGGGACACAGAACACTGAAGCTTTCTTT. Its translation is CAIGGGTQNTEAFF.

Only a few counts were recorded for this clone. The same CDR3 arises from other DNA sequences in this sample as well. V usage is TRBV30 and J usage is TRBJ1-5; 9 bases fit TRBD1. CDR3 length: 13 residues. With 1 base clipped from V and 5 bases from J, the junction kept 0 bases outside the gene matches. CDR1 and CDR2 from the germline V gene are GTSNPN and SVGIG (reference sequence). Written as DNA, the CDR3 is TGTGCCTGGAGTGGGACAGGGGATCAGCCCCAGCATTTT. Translating it yields CAWSGTGDQPQHF. The complete variable domain, with remaining parts taken from reference TRBV30 and TRBJ1-5, reads SQTIHQWPATLVQPVGSPLSLECTVEGTSNPNLYWYRQAAGRGLQLLFYSVGIGQISSEVPQNLSASRPQDRQFILSSKKLLLSDSGFYLCAWSGTGDQPQHFGDGTRLSIL.

This clone appeared once. The chain uses TRBV2 and TRBJ2-3; 9 positions agree with TRBD1. The junction had 5 bases not matched to a gene; V was cut back by 6 bases and J by 4 bases. CDR1 SNHLY and CDR2 FYNNEI come from the germline V gene. The CDR3 extends over 14 amino acids. This chain's CDR3 is CASREQGASDTQYF. Written as DNA, the CDR3 is TGTGCCAGCAGGGAACAGGGGGCGTCAGATACGCAGTATTTT.

In the case of this clone: Other nucleotide sequences from this sample produce the same CDR3. The V call is TRBV11-3, the J call TRBJ1-1; no firm D call. The V end lost 4 bases, the J end lost 1 base, and 7 bases lay between the germline ends. This CDR3 has 13 amino acids. Germline V gives CDR1 SGHNT, CDR2 YENEEA. The CDR3 protein is CASSSQENTEAFF. CDR3 DNA: TGTGCCAGCAGCTCGCAGGAGAACACTGAAGCTTTCTTT.

This clone was counted a single time. The chain links TRBV5-1 to TRBJ2-3; tentative D call: TRBD2 (5 bases). Per germline, CDR1 SGHRS and CDR2 YFSETQ. Between the trimmed V and J ends, which lost 5 bases and 1 base, there was a span of 14 bases. The CDR3 spans 15 residues. The CDR3 DNA sequence: TGCGCCAGCAGGGGGAGAGTAGCCGGCACAGATACGCAGTATTTT. Its translation: CASRGRVAGTDTQYF.

V gene TRBV18 combines with J gene TRBJ1-3; 8 bases agree with TRBD1. Germline V lookup: CDR1 KGHSH, CDR2 LQKENI. CDR3 size: 14 residues. V was pared by 5 bases and J by 4 bases, with 4 bases of the junction left unmatched. CDR3 sequence: CASSTGQVGNTIYF. DNA for the CDR3: TGTGCCAGCTCAACGGGACAGGTCGGAAACACCATATATTTT.

The genes are TRBV15 and TRBJ1-2; 8 bases map to TRBD1. CDR3 length equals 16 residues. CDR1 is LNHNV, CDR2 YYDKDF, per germline (reference sequence). J was trimmed by 6 bases and V by 2 bases; bases with no gene match: 11. The CDR3 region has the DNA TGTGCCACCAGCAGACCCCGCGGACAGGGAGGGAATGGCTACACCTTC. Its translation is CATSRPRGQGGNGYTF.

V usage is TRBV15 and J usage is TRBJ2-7, with 12 bases lining up with TRBD2. Germline V gene data show CDR1 as LNHNV and CDR2 as YYDKDF (reference sequence). The V and J ends lost 3 bases and 4 bases, in that order; junction bases with no gene match: 7. This CDR3 has 16 residues. The CDR3 protein is CATSSASGGAWYEQYF. CDR3 DNA: TGTGCCACCAGCAGCGCTAGCGGGGGGGCCTGGTACGAGCAGTACTTC.

The rearrangement uses TRBV7-8 and TRBJ1-6, with D possibly being TRBD1 (6 bases). The CDR3 has 17 residues. Germline CDR1 and CDR2: SGHVS and FQNEAQ. Between the trimmed V and J ends, which lost 5 bases and 0 bases, there was a span of 14 bases. CDR3 coding DNA: TGTGCCAGCAGCGCTACAGGGAAATACTCCTATAATTCACCCCTCCACTTT. It is translated as CASSATGKYSYNSPLHF.

This clone was detected only once. The rearrangement uses TRBV5-1 and TRBJ1-3; D gene unclear. V gave up 2 bases and J gave up 0 bases, with 12 bases separating them. The CDR3 sequence is 16 residues long. CDR1 and CDR2 from the germline V gene are SGHRS and YFSETQ. The CDR3 DNA sequence: TGCGCCAGCAGCTTCTCGGACGGTGTCTCTGGAAACACCATATATTTT. Translation gives CASSFSDGVSGNTIYF. Together with reference TRBV5-1 and TRBJ1-3, the CDR3 gives the full variable domain: KAGVTQTPRYLIKTRGQQVTLSCSPISGHRSVSWYQQTPGQGLQFLFEYFSETQRNKGNFPGRFSGRQFSNSRSEMNVSTLELGDSALYLCASSFSDGVSGNTIYFGEGSWLTVV.

The V call is TRBV9, the J call TRBJ2-7, with 8 bases that match TRBD2. The CDR3 contains 15 residues. V lost 4 bases, J lost 4 bases, and 10 bases stayed unmatched. Germline assignment: CDR1 SGDLS and CDR2 YYNGEE. The CDR3 region has the DNA TGTGCCAGCAGCCCATCAGCGGGAGTTAAGTACGAGCAGTACTTC. This gives the protein CASSPSAGVKYEQYF.

This chain uses TRBV18 with TRBJ2-1; D is uncertain. The CDR3 totals 16 residues. V was cut by 3 bases and J by 2 bases, with 14 bases left in between. Germline V CDR1 and CDR2: KGHSH, LQKENI. CDR3 in amino acids: CASSPAVGQAYNEQFF. The CDR3 nucleotides are TGTGCCAGCTCACCCGCCGTAGGGCAGGCCTACAATGAGCAGTTCTTC.

The CDR3 nucleotides read TGTGCCAGCAGCAAATCCGCCTGGGACAGGTCCAACACTGAAGCTTTCTTT. Protein: CASSKSAWDRSNTEAFF. V usage is TRBV11-2 and J usage is TRBJ1-1; TRBD1 aligns across 8 bases. V lost 5 bases and J lost 2; bases outside the gene matches: 13. Germline CDR1 reads SGHAT; CDR2 reads FQNNGV. The CDR3 consists of 17 residues.

This CDR3 reads CASSLWGRGPGNTEAFF. DNA for the CDR3: TGTGCCAGCAGTTTATGGGGCAGGGGGCCGGGGAACACTGAAGCTTTCTTT. The rearrangement joins TRBV28 to TRBJ1-1; TRBD1 matches at 8 bases. The CDR3 has 17 residues. The V segment lost 0 bases and the J segment 1 base; nucleotides outside the gene matches: 7. Germline-derived CDR1 and CDR2 are MDHEN and SYDVKM.